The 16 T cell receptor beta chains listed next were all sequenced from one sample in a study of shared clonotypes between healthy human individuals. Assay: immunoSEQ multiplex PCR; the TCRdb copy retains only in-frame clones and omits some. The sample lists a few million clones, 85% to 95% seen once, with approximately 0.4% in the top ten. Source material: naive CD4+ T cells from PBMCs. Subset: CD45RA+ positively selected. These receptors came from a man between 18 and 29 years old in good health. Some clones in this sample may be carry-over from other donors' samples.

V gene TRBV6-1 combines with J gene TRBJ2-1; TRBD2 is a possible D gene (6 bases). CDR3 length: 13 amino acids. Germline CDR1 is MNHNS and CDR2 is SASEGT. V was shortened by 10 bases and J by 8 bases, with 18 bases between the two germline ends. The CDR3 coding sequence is TGTGCCATCAAGTTTAGCGGCTGGGATGAGCAGTTCTTC. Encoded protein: CAIKFSGWDEQFF.

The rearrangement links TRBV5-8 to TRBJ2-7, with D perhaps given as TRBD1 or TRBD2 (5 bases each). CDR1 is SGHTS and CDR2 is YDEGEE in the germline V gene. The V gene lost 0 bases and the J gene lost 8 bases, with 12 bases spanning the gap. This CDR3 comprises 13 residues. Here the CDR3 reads CASSLAPGTQQYF. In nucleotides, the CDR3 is TGTGCCAGCAGCTTGGCGCCGGGGACCCAGCAGTACTTC.

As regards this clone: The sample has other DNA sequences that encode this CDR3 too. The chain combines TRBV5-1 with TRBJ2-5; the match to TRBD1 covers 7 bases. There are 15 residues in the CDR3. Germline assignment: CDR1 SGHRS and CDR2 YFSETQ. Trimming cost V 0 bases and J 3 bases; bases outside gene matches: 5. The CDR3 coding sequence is TGCGCCAGCAGCTTGGTTGGCACAGGGGAAGAGACCCAGTACTTC. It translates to CASSLVGTGEETQYF.

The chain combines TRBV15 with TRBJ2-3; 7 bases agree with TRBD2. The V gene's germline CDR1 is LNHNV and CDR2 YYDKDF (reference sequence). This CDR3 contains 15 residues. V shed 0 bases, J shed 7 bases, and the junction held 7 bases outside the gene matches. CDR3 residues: CATSRDAQAGHTQYF. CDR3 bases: TGTGCCACCAGCAGAGATGCCCAAGCGGGGCATACGCAGTATTTT.

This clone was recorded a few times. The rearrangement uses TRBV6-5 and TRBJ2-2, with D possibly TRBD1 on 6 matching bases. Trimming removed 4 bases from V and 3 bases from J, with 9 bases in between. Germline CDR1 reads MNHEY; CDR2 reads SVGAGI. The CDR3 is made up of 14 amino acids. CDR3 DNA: TGTGCCAGCAGTTGGGACACTTACACCGGGGAGCTGTTTTTT. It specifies CASSWDTYTGELFF.

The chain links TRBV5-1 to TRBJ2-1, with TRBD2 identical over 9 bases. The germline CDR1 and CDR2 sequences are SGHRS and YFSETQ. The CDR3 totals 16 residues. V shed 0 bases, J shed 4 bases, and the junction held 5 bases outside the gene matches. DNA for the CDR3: TGCGCCAGCAGCTTGGGGTGGCTAGCGGGGTACAATGAGCAGTTCTTC. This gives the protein CASSLGWLAGYNEQFF.

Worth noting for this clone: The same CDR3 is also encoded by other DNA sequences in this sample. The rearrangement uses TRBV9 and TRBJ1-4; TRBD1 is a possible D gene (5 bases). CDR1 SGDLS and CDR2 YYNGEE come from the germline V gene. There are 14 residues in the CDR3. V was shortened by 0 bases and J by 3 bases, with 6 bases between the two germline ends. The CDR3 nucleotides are TGTGCCAGCAGCGTAGCGGGGGCTAATGAAAAACTGTTTTTT. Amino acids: CASSVAGANEKLFF.

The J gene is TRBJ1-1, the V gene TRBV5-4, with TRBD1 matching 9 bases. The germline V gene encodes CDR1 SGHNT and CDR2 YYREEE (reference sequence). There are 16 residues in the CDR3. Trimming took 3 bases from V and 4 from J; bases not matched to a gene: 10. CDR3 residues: CASSSPGQGKGTEAFF. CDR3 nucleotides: TGTGCCAGCAGCTCCCCGGGACAGGGTAAGGGCACTGAAGCTTTCTTT. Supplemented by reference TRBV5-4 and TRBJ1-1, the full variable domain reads ETGVTQSPTHLIKTRGQQVTLRCSSQSGHNTVSWYQQALGQGPQFIFQYYREEENGRGNFPPRFSGLQFPNYSSELNVNALELDDSALYLCASSSPGQGKGTEAFFGQGTRLTVV.

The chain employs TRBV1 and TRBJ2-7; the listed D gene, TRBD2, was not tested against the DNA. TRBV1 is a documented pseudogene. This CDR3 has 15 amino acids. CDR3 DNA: TGCACCAGCAGCCAAGATAGCGGGCTTGCCTACGAGCAGTACTTC. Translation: CTSSQDSGLAYEQYF.

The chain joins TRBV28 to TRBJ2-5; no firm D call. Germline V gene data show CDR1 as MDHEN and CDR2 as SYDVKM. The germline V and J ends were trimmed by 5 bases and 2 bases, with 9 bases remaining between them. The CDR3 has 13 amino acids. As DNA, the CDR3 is TGTGCCAGCAGTACCGGACCGCAAGAGACCCAGTACTTC. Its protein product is CASSTGPQETQYF.

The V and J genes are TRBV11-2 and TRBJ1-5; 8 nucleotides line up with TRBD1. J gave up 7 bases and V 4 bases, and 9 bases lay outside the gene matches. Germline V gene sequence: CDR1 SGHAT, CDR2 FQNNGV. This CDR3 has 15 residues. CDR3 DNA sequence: TGTGCCAGCAGCTCGACAGGGGAGCCCGGGCAGCCCCAGCATTTT. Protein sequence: CASSSTGEPGQPQHF.

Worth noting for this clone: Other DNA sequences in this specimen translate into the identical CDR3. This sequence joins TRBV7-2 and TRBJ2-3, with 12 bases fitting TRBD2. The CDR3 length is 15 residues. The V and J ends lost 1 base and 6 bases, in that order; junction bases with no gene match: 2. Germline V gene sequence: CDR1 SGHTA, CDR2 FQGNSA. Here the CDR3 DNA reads TGTGCCAGCAGCTTAGGGCTAGCGGGAGGGGATACGCAGTATTTT. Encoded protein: CASSLGLAGGDTQYF.

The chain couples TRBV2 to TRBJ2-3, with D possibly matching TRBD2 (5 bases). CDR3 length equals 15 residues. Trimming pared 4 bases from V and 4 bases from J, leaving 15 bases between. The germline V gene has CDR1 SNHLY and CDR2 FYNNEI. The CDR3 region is CASSAGSAAPDTQYF. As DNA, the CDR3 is TGTGCCAGCAGTGCGGGTAGCGCCGCCCCAGATACGCAGTATTTT.

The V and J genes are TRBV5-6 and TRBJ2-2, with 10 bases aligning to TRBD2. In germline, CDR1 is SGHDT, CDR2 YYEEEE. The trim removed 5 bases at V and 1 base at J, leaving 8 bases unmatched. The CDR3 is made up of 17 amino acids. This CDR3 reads CASRRTSGLRNTGELFF. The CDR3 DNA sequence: TGTGCCAGCAGACGGACTAGCGGACTTAGGAACACCGGGGAGCTGTTTTTT.

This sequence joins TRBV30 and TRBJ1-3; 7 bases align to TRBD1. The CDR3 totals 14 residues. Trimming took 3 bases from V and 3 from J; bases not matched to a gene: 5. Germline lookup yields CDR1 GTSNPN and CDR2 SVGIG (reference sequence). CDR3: CAWSHRGVGNTIYF. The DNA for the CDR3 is TGTGCCTGGAGCCACAGGGGTGTTGGAAACACCATATATTTT. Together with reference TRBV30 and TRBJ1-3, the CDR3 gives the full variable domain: SQTIHQWPATLVQPVGSPLSLECTVEGTSNPNLYWYRQAAGRGLQLLFYSVGIGQISSEVPQNLSASRPQDRQFILSSKKLLLSDSGFYLCAWSHRGVGNTIYFGEGSWLTVV.

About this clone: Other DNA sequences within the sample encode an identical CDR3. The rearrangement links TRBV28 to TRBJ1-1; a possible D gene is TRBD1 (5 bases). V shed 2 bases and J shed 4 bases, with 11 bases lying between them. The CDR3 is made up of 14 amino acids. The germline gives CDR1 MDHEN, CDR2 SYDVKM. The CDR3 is CASSLAGLGTEAFF. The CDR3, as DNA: TGTGCCAGCAGTTTAGCAGGGTTGGGCACTGAAGCTTTCTTT.